This TCR beta chain was sequenced in a study of T-cell memory formation after mild COVID-19. Overall study results and limits: Pre-infection memory contained some responding clones, which suggested that cross-reactive memory had joined.

This CDR3 is built from 13 residues. V lost 10 bases, J lost 0 bases, and 2 bases stayed unmatched. Germline lookup yields CDR1 ENHRY and CDR2 SYGVKD. This clonotype was detected many times. The antigen is undetermined. Each CDR3 protein is one row after TCRdb ran MiXCR on the 5' RACE reads. The sample lists under 250,000 distinct CDR3 sequences; over 8.5% were seen once. The chain employs TRBV10-3 and TRBJ2-1; 8 nucleotides line up with TRBD2. The source is a man between 18 and 29 years old who had mild COVID-19 (a few samples of this study predate the infection). Cell type and time point are not known. Material: PBMCs or a T cell subset sorted from them (not recorded which). The CDR3 DNA sequence: TGTGCCACCAGCGGGAGCTCCTACAATGAGCAGTTCTTC. Translation gives CATSGSSYNEQFF.